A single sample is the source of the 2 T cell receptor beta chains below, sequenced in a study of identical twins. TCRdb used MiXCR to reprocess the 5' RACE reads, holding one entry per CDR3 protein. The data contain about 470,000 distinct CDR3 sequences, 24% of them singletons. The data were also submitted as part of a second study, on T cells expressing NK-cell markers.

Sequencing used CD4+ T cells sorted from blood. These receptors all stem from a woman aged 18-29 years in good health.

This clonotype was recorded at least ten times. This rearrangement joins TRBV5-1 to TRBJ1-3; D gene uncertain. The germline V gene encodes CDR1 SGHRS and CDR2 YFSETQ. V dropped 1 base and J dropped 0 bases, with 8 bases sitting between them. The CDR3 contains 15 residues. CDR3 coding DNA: TGCGCCAGCAGCTTGAACTGGGGCTCTGGAAACACCATATATTTT. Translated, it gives CASSLNWGSGNTIYF.

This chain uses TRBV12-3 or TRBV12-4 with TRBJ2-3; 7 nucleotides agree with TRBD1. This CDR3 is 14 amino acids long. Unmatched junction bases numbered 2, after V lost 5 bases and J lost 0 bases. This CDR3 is CASSADRSTDTQYF. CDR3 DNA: TGTGCCAGCAGTGCGGACAGGAGCACAGATACGCAGTATTTT.